One sample yielded the 31 T cell receptor beta chains listed below, sequenced in a study of blood T cell repertoires in COVID-19. Repertoires were generated with immunoSEQ multiplex PCR, while TCRdb's copy carries only in-frame clones and drops some. The profile shows about 410,000 clones, 89% of them singletons. Sequencing was carried out using peripheral blood. All receptors come from a woman between 40 and 55 years old with COVID-19, enrolled during active disease.

The rearrangement joins TRBV7-3 to TRBJ1-6, with 7 bases lining up with TRBD1. The CDR3 has 14 amino acids. J gave up 6 bases and V 5 bases, and 4 bases lay outside the gene matches. Germline-derived CDR1 and CDR2 are SGHTA and FQGTGA. CDR3 DNA sequence: TGTGCCAGCAGCCCGACAGGGTTTAATTCACCCCTCCACTTT. Residues: CASSPTGFNSPLHF.

The chain carries TRBV27 and TRBJ2-3; 9 bases agree with TRBD1. The CDR3 has 20 amino acids. V lost 3 bases and J lost 0; bases outside the gene matches: 16. Germline CDR1 is MNHEY and CDR2 is SMNVEV (reference sequence). The CDR3 bases are TGTGCCAGCAGTTTCAAAGGGGACAGGGCCTTTTTGTCTAGCACAGATACGCAGTATTTT. Its protein is CASSFKGDRAFLSSTDTQYF.

The V and J genes are TRBV5-4 and TRBJ2-7; 11 nucleotides line up with TRBD1. CDR1 SGHNT and CDR2 YYREEE come from the germline V gene (reference sequence). V was clipped by 2 bases and J by 7 bases; unmatched bases: 5. The CDR3 has 14 amino acids. The DNA of the CDR3 is TGTGCCAGCAGCTTAAAGGACAGGGGGCGTGAGCAGTACTTC. Amino acid sequence: CASSLKDRGREQYF. The complete variable domain, with remaining parts taken from reference TRBV5-4 and TRBJ2-7, reads ETGVTQSPTHLIKTRGQQVTLRCSSQSGHNTVSWYQQALGQGPQFIFQYYREEENGRGNFPPRFSGLQFPNYSSELNVNALELDDSALYLCASSLKDRGREQYFGPGTRLTVT.

The J gene is TRBJ2-1, the V gene TRBV7-2, with TRBD2 identical over 10 bases. Germline CDR1 reads SGHTA; CDR2 reads FQGNSA. V was clipped by 0 bases and J by 6 bases; unmatched bases: 2. The CDR3 totals 15 residues. The CDR3 here is CASSLASGRANEQFF. CDR3 DNA: TGTGCCAGCAGCTTAGCAAGCGGGAGGGCCAATGAGCAGTTCTTC.

Regarding this clone: A junction end diverges from the germline sequence, so it may reflect a read error. The chain recombines TRBV19 with TRBJ1-6, with 8 bases aligning to TRBD1. Germline loops: CDR1 LNHDA, CDR2 SQIVND (reference sequence). The CDR3 runs to 11 residues. Here the CDR3 DNA reads TGCGGACAGGGTAGGAATTCACCCCTCCACTTT. This sequence encodes CGQGRNSPLHF.

V usage is TRBV18 and J usage is TRBJ1-3; perhaps TRBD1 as D (5 bases). The V gene's germline CDR1 is KGHSH and CDR2 LQKENI. Trimming cost V 2 bases and J 0 bases, with 11 bases left between them. This CDR3 region has 16 residues. The CDR3 DNA sequence: TGTGCCAGCTCACCAGCGACTCAGGGCTCTGGAAACACCATATATTTT. Translating gives CASSPATQGSGNTIYF.

The chain carries TRBV27 and TRBJ2-1, with a possible D match to TRBD1 (6 bases). Trimming removed 6 bases from V and 0 bases from J, with 15 bases in between. The germline CDR1 and CDR2 sequences are MNHEY and SMNVEV (reference sequence). The CDR3 is made up of 16 amino acids. The CDR3 here is CASRLQGSSSYNEQFF. CDR3 coding DNA: TGTGCCAGCAGACTTCAGGGGTCGAGCTCCTACAATGAGCAGTTCTTC.

The V and J genes are TRBV7-3 and TRBJ1-1; D unclear. V was shortened by 5 bases and J by 5 bases, with 15 bases between the two germline ends. Looked up from germline, CDR1 is SGHTA and CDR2 is FQGTGA. This CDR3 is built from 14 residues. The CDR3 loop reads CASSVSAAGTEAFF. CDR3 DNA: TGTGCCAGCAGCGTATCAGCCGCGGGGACTGAAGCTTTCTTT.

This clone was seen only a few times. This sequence joins TRBV2 and TRBJ2-1; D is uncertain. The CDR3 extends over 13 amino acids. CDR1 and CDR2 from the germline V gene are SNHLY and FYNNEI. Trimming stripped 6 bases from V and 5 bases from J, with 11 bases between. The CDR3 region has the DNA TGTGCCAGCAGAGTAGAGGTAGACAATGAGCAGTTCTTC. This encodes CASRVEVDNEQFF.

The chain couples TRBV12-3 or TRBV12-4 to TRBJ2-7; possible D gene TRBD1, 5 bases. This CDR3 spans 13 amino acids. V dropped 3 bases and J dropped 7 bases, with 13 bases sitting between them. Here the CDR3 reads CASSLGPTKEQYF. CDR3 coding DNA: TGTGCCAGCAGTTTGGGGCCTACGAAGGAGCAGTACTTC.

This clone occurred once. V usage is TRBV19 and J usage is TRBJ2-3, with a possible D match to TRBD2 (6 bases). This CDR3 comprises 15 residues. The germline gives CDR1 LNHDA, CDR2 SQIVND (reference sequence). V was pared by 0 bases and J by 7 bases, with 14 bases between. The CDR3 region has the DNA TGTGCCAGTAGTATAGATTCCGGGGAGGCGAATACGCAGTATTTT. It yields the protein CASSIDSGEANTQYF.

This clone was observed once. This chain uses TRBV18 with TRBJ1-1; a possible D gene is TRBD1 (6 bases). CDR3 length equals 14 residues. CDR1 is KGHSH and CDR2 is LQKENI in the germline V gene. The V end was cut by 4 bases, the J end by 1 base, with 10 bases between. The CDR3: CASSRQTGNTEAFF. CDR3 sequence (DNA): TGTGCCAGCTCACGCCAGACAGGGAACACTGAAGCTTTCTTT.

The chain has TRBV28 and TRBJ1-1, with D tentatively TRBD1 (5 bases). The V and J ends lost 6 bases and 3 bases respectively, with 14 bases between them. CDR1 MDHEN and CDR2 SYDVKM come from the germline V gene. The CDR3 consists of 14 residues. The CDR3 loop is CASSNTGGDTEAFF. Here the CDR3 DNA reads TGTGCCAGCAGCAATACGGGGGGAGACACTGAAGCTTTCTTT.

The V and J genes are TRBV7-2 and TRBJ2-7; TRBD2 aligns across 8 bases. V shed 1 base, J shed 0 bases, and the junction held 11 bases outside the gene matches. This CDR3 region has 18 residues. In germline, CDR1 is SGHTA, CDR2 FQGNSA. CDR3 sequence reads: CASSLVLWRLANSYEQYF. The CDR3 DNA follows: TGTGCCAGCAGCTTAGTCTTGTGGAGACTAGCGAACTCCTACGAGCAGTACTTC.

The chain joins TRBV6-2 or TRBV6-3 to TRBJ2-7, with D tentatively TRBD2 (6 bases). Germline V gene sequence: CDR1 MNHEY, CDR2 SVGEGT. The V end lost 5 bases, the J end lost 6 bases, and 17 bases lay between the germline ends. The CDR3 is 14 residues long. The CDR3 DNA follows: TGTGCCAGCAGTGGAGTCCTGGCGGGGTCCGAGCAGTACTTC. Protein sequence: CASSGVLAGSEQYF.

The chain combines TRBV27 with TRBJ1-5, with D possibly TRBD1 on 6 matching bases. Trimming shortened V by 1 base and J by 5 bases, and 15 bases separated the two germline ends. Germline-derived CDR1 and CDR2 are MNHEY and SMNVEV (reference sequence). This CDR3 is built from 16 residues. The CDR3, as DNA: TGTGCCAGCAGTTTATTAGGGGGAGGGAAAGATCAGCCCCAGCATTTT. Translating it yields CASSLLGGGKDQPQHF.

The V and J genes are TRBV27 and TRBJ1-5, with D tentatively TRBD1 (6 bases). This CDR3 spans 16 amino acids. In germline, CDR1 is MNHEY, CDR2 SMNVEV (reference sequence). Trimming left V 6 bases short and J 2 bases short, with 17 bases between. CDR3 coding DNA: TGTGCCAGCAGCCCAGGGGCAGCGTCTGGCAATCAGCCCCAGCATTTT. Residues: CASSPGAASGNQPQHF.

V gene TRBV28 combines with J gene TRBJ2-7, with TRBD1 as a possible D gene (5 bases). The CDR3 has 14 residues. Germline CDR1 reads MDHEN; CDR2 reads SYDVKM. The V and J ends lost 3 bases and 6 bases respectively, with 15 bases between them. CDR3 sequence reads: CASSFYQGLSEQYF. CDR3 coding DNA: TGTGCCAGCAGTTTCTATCAGGGTTTGAGCGAGCAGTACTTC. The full variable domain, its missing parts supplied by reference TRBV28 and TRBJ2-7, is DVKVTQSSRYLVKRTGEKVFLECVQDMDHENMFWYRQDPGLGLRLIYFSYDVKMKEKGDIPEGYSVSREKKERFSLILESASTNQTSMYLCASSFYQGLSEQYFGPGTRLTVT.

The V call is TRBV18, the J call TRBJ2-2; D might be TRBD2 (6 bases). CDR3 length equals 21 residues. Between the trimmed V and J ends, which lost 6 bases and 2 bases, there was a span of 31 bases. CDR1 and CDR2 (germline): KGHSH, LQKENI. The CDR3 nucleotides are TGTGCCAGCTCTCCTACGTATCCGGGACCGCTAGCGAGGGGAAACACCGGGGAGCTGTTTTTT. Its protein product is CASSPTYPGPLARGNTGELFF.

The chain recombines TRBV5-1 with TRBJ2-1, with D possibly matching TRBD1 (6 bases). The CDR3 runs 14 residues. CDR1 is SGHRS, CDR2 YFSETQ, per germline. Trimming shortened V by 0 bases and J by 8 bases, and 12 bases separated the two germline ends. CDR3 sequence reads: CASSLGQVGDEQFF. The CDR3 DNA is TGCGCCAGCAGCTTGGGACAGGTCGGGGATGAGCAGTTCTTC. Based on the CDR3 plus reference TRBV5-1 and TRBJ2-1, the full variable domain is KAGVTQTPRYLIKTRGQQVTLSCSPISGHRSVSWYQQTPGQGLQFLFEYFSETQRNKGNFPGRFSGRQFSNSRSEMNVSTLELGDSALYLCASSLGQVGDEQFFGPGTRLTVL.

The chain uses TRBV27 and TRBJ1-5; 9 nucleotides align to TRBD1. From germline, CDR1 is MNHEY and CDR2 SMNVEV (reference sequence). This CDR3 is 16 amino acids long. The V and J ends lost 4 bases and 7 bases, in that order; junction bases with no gene match: 11. The CDR3 DNA reads TGTGCCAGCAGTTCGGACAGGGGTCCTTCCGGGCAGCCCCAGCATTTT. Encoded protein: CASSSDRGPSGQPQHF.

The V call is TRBV29-1, the J call TRBJ1-2, with 7 bases that match TRBD1. This CDR3 is built from 11 residues. V shed 7 bases, J shed 3 bases, and the junction held 2 bases outside the gene matches. Germline CDR1 and CDR2: SQVTM and ANQGSEA. The CDR3 DNA sequence: TGCAGCGGACAGGGTGACTATGGCTACACCTTC. Protein product: CSGQGDYGYTF.

The chain joins TRBV9 to TRBJ1-1, with unresolved D. Germline V gene sequence: CDR1 SGDLS, CDR2 YYNGEE. The V and J ends lost 5 bases and 1 base respectively, with 9 bases between them. This CDR3 is 13 amino acids long. The CDR3 DNA follows: TGTGCCAGCAGGAAGAGCCCGAACACTGAAGCTTTCTTT. Translating it yields CASRKSPNTEAFF.

The chain is built from TRBV5-5 and TRBJ1-1; the D gene is possibly TRBD1 (5 bases). The CDR3 loop spans 13 amino acids. Trimming left V 3 bases short and J 6 bases short, with 12 bases between. Germline loops: CDR1 SGHKS, CDR2 YYEKEE (reference sequence). The CDR3 DNA follows: TGTGCCAGCAGCTCAGCTAGGGGTGCTGAAGCTTTCTTT. Its protein is CASSSARGAEAFF.

The J gene is TRBJ1-1, the V gene TRBV9; D is uncertain. The germline V and J ends were trimmed by 0 bases and 3 bases, with 9 bases remaining between them. CDR1 is SGDLS and CDR2 is YYNGEE in the germline V gene. The CDR3 spans 14 residues. CDR3 region: CASSVAGTDTEAFF. CDR3 DNA sequence: TGTGCCAGCAGCGTAGCTGGCACAGACACTGAAGCTTTCTTT.

V gene TRBV7-8 combines with J gene TRBJ1-1; tentative D call: TRBD1 (6 bases). V was cut by 2 bases and J by 1 base, with 26 bases left in between. Per the germline V gene, CDR1 is SGHVS and CDR2 is FQNEAQ. The length of the CDR3 is 20 residues. CDR3 sequence (DNA): TGTGCCAGCAGCTTACCCCTTCGCTCAGGGGCACAACCGGGGAACACTGAAGCTTTCTTT. It yields the protein CASSLPLRSGAQPGNTEAFF.

The gene calls are TRBV25-1 and TRBJ1-1; TRBD1 matches 11 bases. CDR3 length equals 14 residues. The germline CDR1 and CDR2 sequences are MGHDK and SYGVNS. V was clipped by 4 bases and J by 6 bases; unmatched bases: 4. This CDR3 reads CASSVGQGAAEAFF. The CDR3 DNA sequence: TGTGCCAGCAGTGTCGGACAGGGGGCAGCTGAAGCTTTCTTT.

This clone appeared a few times. The chain joins TRBV7-3 to TRBJ2-2; TRBD2 might be the D (5 bases). CDR1 and CDR2 from the germline V gene are SGHTA and FQGTGA. V dropped 2 bases and J dropped 7 bases, with 11 bases sitting between them. CDR3 size: 14 residues. DNA of the CDR3: TGTGCCAGCAGCTTAGTCGTTGGGAGCGGGGAGCTGTTTTTT. Amino acids: CASSLVVGSGELFF. Full variable domain (missing parts from reference TRBV7-3 and TRBJ2-2): GAGVSQTPSNKVTEKGKYVELRCDPISGHTALYWYRQSLGQGPEFLIYFQGTGAADDSGLPNDRFFAVRPEGSVSTLKIQRTERGDSAVYLCASSLVVGSGELFFGEGSRLTVL.

The chain uses TRBV30 and TRBJ2-2, with D possibly being TRBD1 (5 bases). V was trimmed by 4 bases and J by 6 bases, leaving 18 bases between them. The CDR3 loop spans 15 amino acids. Per the germline V gene, CDR1 is GTSNPN and CDR2 is SVGIG (reference sequence). CDR3 nucleotide sequence: TGTGCCTGGATTACGGGCAGGGAACGTGCCGGGGAGCTGTTTTTT. This gives the protein CAWITGRERAGELFF. Using reference TRBV30 and TRBJ2-2 for the parts outside the CDR3, the full variable domain is SQTIHQWPATLVQPVGSPLSLECTVEGTSNPNLYWYRQAAGRGLQLLFYSVGIGQISSEVPQNLSASRPQDRQFILSSKKLLLSDSGFYLCAWITGRERAGELFFGEGSRLTVL.

The V gene is TRBV18, the J gene TRBJ2-1; 13 positions match TRBD2. The CDR3 contains 17 residues. Germline CDR1 and CDR2: KGHSH and LQKENI. J gave up 7 bases and V 5 bases, and 11 bases lay outside the gene matches. CDR3: CASSGGTSGAPTNEQFF. DNA for the CDR3: TGTGCCAGCTCAGGCGGGACTAGCGGGGCACCAACAAATGAGCAGTTCTTC.

The chain carries TRBV27 and TRBJ1-1, with a weak D call TRBD1 (5 bases). The germline V and J ends were trimmed by 7 bases and 8 bases, with 20 bases remaining between them. CDR1 and CDR2 (germline): MNHEY, SMNVEV (reference sequence). CDR3 length: 14 residues. For the CDR3, the DNA is TGTGCCAGCACCGAGGTGGGGGGTGGTTACGAAGCTTTCTTT. It specifies CASTEVGGGYEAFF.